These 11 T cell receptor beta chains share one sample of origin, sequenced in a study of radiation and T cells in renal cell carcinoma. Indicated time point: blood 2 weeks post-SBRT. Treatment reported: 15 Gy SBRT to primary tumor, nephrectomy 4 weeks later. Using immunoSEQ multiplex PCR, the repertoire was profiled, and TCRdb retains in-frame clones only, with some absent. The sample carries some 80,000 clones, approximately 83% recorded once. The sequencing used blood, collected from a patient whose treatment included radiotherapy and nephrectomy. Source of these receptors: a woman aged 45-65 years with renal cell carcinoma.

This chain uses TRBV5-1 with TRBJ2-1, with D possibly TRBD1 on 6 matching bases. The germline V gene has CDR1 SGHRS and CDR2 YFSETQ. V lost 4 bases and J lost 4, with 12 bases in between. The CDR3 contains 14 residues. The CDR3: CASSKGHLYNEQFF. CDR3 in DNA: TGCGCCAGCAGCAAGGGACACCTGTACAATGAGCAGTTCTTC.

The chain has TRBV5-4 and TRBJ2-3, with TRBD1 identical over 8 bases. Germline V CDR1 and CDR2: SGHNT, YYREEE (reference sequence). The CDR3 runs 15 residues. Germline trimming cut 4 bases from V and 6 bases from J; bases unmatched to any gene: 10. The CDR3: CASSPSGTGGDTQYF. The CDR3, as DNA: TGTGCCAGCAGCCCGTCCGGGACAGGCGGGGATACGCAGTATTTT.

This sequence joins TRBV7-2 and TRBJ2-7, with 9 positions matching TRBD2. Germline V lookup: CDR1 SGHTA, CDR2 FQGNSA. V was clipped by 3 bases and J by 7 bases; unmatched bases: 10. This CDR3 region has 15 residues. This CDR3 reads CASSFPLAGTGEQYF. CDR3 DNA: TGTGCCAGCAGCTTCCCCCTAGCGGGGACGGGGGAGCAGTACTTC. The full variable domain, rest sourced from reference TRBV7-2 and TRBJ2-7, is GAGVSQSPSNKVTEKGKDVELRCDPISGHTALYWYRQSLGQGLEFLIYFQGNSAPDKSGLPSDRFSAERTGGSVSTLTIQRTQQEDSAVYLCASSFPLAGTGEQYFGPGTRLTVT.

V and J are TRBV6-6 and TRBJ1-2; possibly TRBD1 for D (6 bases). Germline CDR1 MNHNY, CDR2 SVGAGI (reference sequence). V lost 10 bases and J 3 bases, leaving 15 bases between the germline ends. This CDR3 is built from 13 residues. This chain's CDR3 is CAIRTVLDYGYTF. In nucleotides, the CDR3 is TGTGCCATACGGACAGTTTTGGACTATGGCTACACCTTC.

The rearrangement links TRBV5-1 to TRBJ2-7; D might be TRBD2 (7 bases). V dropped 4 bases and J dropped 4 bases, with 21 bases sitting between them. The CDR3 spans 16 residues. Germline-derived CDR1 and CDR2 are SGHRS and YFSETQ. The CDR3, as DNA: TGCGCCAGCAGCCTAGGCGAGGGAGGGGGAAGTTACGAGCAGTACTTC. This encodes CASSLGEGGGSYEQYF. The full variable domain, with the rest looked up from reference TRBV5-1 and TRBJ2-7, is KAGVTQTPRYLIKTRGQQVTLSCSPISGHRSVSWYQQTPGQGLQFLFEYFSETQRNKGNFPGRFSGRQFSNSRSEMNVSTLELGDSALYLCASSLGEGGGSYEQYFGPGTRLTVT.

This sequence joins TRBV5-1 and TRBJ1-1; D unclear. The CDR3 runs to 15 residues. Germline-derived CDR1 and CDR2 are SGHRS and YFSETQ. Between the trimmed V and J ends, which lost 8 bases and 4 bases, there was a span of 21 bases. The CDR3: CASQPGNPQATEAFF. In nucleotides, the CDR3 is TGCGCCAGTCAACCAGGAAACCCCCAGGCCACTGAAGCTTTCTTT.

The gene calls are TRBV19 and TRBJ2-5, with 7 bases lining up with TRBD2. From germline, CDR1 is LNHDA and CDR2 SQIVND (reference sequence). The ends lost 9 bases at V and 5 bases at J; junction bases unmatched: 18. This CDR3 has 16 residues. CDR3 residues: CASRMREAFGGETQYF. The CDR3 bases are TGTGCCAGCCGAATGAGGGAGGCCTTCGGGGGGGAGACCCAGTACTTC.

CDR3 bases: TGTGCCACCAGCAGAGATCTTGGAGAGACCCAGTACTTC. The encoded protein is CATSRDLGETQYF. This rearrangement joins TRBV15 to TRBJ2-5; D gene ambiguous. CDR1 and CDR2 (germline): LNHNV, YYDKDF (reference sequence). The CDR3 length is 13 residues. Trimming pared 0 bases from V and 4 bases from J, leaving 6 bases between.

The V gene is TRBV28, the J gene TRBJ2-7; 7 bases are shared with TRBD1. This CDR3 is 14 amino acids long. From germline, CDR1 is MDHEN and CDR2 SYDVKM. J lost 3 bases, V lost 4 bases, and 6 bases had no gene match. The CDR3, as DNA: TGTGCCAGCAGTTCCAGAACAGGGGACTACGAGCAGTACTTC. As protein: CASSSRTGDYEQYF. The full variable domain, in which reference TRBV28 and TRBJ2-7 provide the parts outside the CDR3, is DVKVTQSSRYLVKRTGEKVFLECVQDMDHENMFWYRQDPGLGLRLIYFSYDVKMKEKGDIPEGYSVSREKKERFSLILESASTNQTSMYLCASSSRTGDYEQYFGPGTRLTVT.

The rearrangement uses TRBV30 and TRBJ2-1; 9 nucleotides align to TRBD2. The CDR3 covers 16 residues. The ends lost 2 bases at V and 3 bases at J; junction bases unmatched: 8. In germline, CDR1 is GTSNPN, CDR2 SVGIG (reference sequence). The CDR3, as DNA: TGTGCCTGGAGTCCCCGGACTAGCGTGAGCTACAATGAGCAGTTCTTC. Its protein is CAWSPRTSVSYNEQFF.

The rearrangement uses TRBV6-5 and TRBJ2-1; tentatively, D is TRBD2 (6 bases). This CDR3 is 14 amino acids long. Germline CDR1 MNHEY, CDR2 SVGAGI. V lost 6 bases and J lost 2, with 11 bases in between. The CDR3 protein is CASSNRGTYNEQFF. The CDR3 bases are TGTGCCAGCAGCAACCGGGGGACCTACAATGAGCAGTTCTTC.